A single sample gave rise to the 24 T cell receptor beta chains below, sequenced in a study of T cells after yellow fever vaccination. TCRdb reprocessed the 5' RACE reads with MiXCR, giving one entry per CDR3 protein. The sample carries a few hundred thousand distinct CDR3 sequences, approximately 10% recorded once. This sample comprised PBMCs, obtained on the day of the first yellow fever vaccination. The receptor set was obtained from a man aged 18 to 30 who received the YFV17D yellow fever vaccine.

The chain carries TRBV5-6 and TRBJ2-3, with no clear D. The CDR3 length is 13 residues. The ends were cut back, 4 bases at V and 7 bases at J, with 13 bases in the middle. CDR1 is SGHDT, CDR2 YYEEEE, per germline. CDR3 region: CASSPGLLYTQYF. CDR3 in DNA: TGTGCCAGCAGCCCCGGGCTCCTCTATACGCAGTATTTT. The whole variable domain, filled in from reference TRBV5-6 and TRBJ2-3, reads DAGVTQSPTHLIKTRGQQVTLRCSPKSGHDTVSWYQQALGQGPQFIFQYYEEEERQRGNFPDRFSGHQFPNYSSELNVNALLLGDSALYLCASSPGLLYTQYFGPGTRLTVL.

This clonotype has at least ten counts. The rearrangement uses TRBV7-6 and TRBJ2-5; D may be TRBD2 (5 bases). Germline lookup yields CDR1 SGHVS and CDR2 FNYEAQ. The V end was cut by 0 bases, the J end by 4 bases, with 6 bases between. The CDR3 is 13 residues long. CDR3 bases: TGTGCCAGCAGCTTAGCAGGGAGAGAGACCCAGTACTTC. Protein product: CASSLAGRETQYF. The full variable domain, with the rest looked up from reference TRBV7-6 and TRBJ2-5, is GAGVSQSPRYKVTKRGQDVALRCDPISGHVSLYWYRQALGQGPEFLTYFNYEAQQDKSGLPNDRFSAERPEGSISTLTIQRTEQRDSAMYRCASSLAGRETQYFGPGTRLLVL.

The chain links TRBV18 to TRBJ2-7; D possibly uses TRBD1 or TRBD2 (5 bases each). Trimming shortened V by 4 bases and J by 5 bases, and 15 bases separated the two germline ends. The germline V gene has CDR1 KGHSH and CDR2 LQKENI. CDR3 length: 14 amino acids. CDR3 region: CASSLKRKGDEQYF. In nucleotides, the CDR3 is TGTGCCAGCTCACTAAAGCGGAAAGGGGACGAGCAGTACTTC.

The chain is built from TRBV5-1 and TRBJ2-2; D might be TRBD1 or TRBD2, each matching 5 bases. The CDR3 contains 15 residues. Between the trimmed V and J ends, which lost 0 bases and 6 bases, there was a span of 12 bases. The germline CDR1 and CDR2 sequences are SGHRS and YFSETQ. CDR3 sequence reads: CASSLAGPKSGELFF. CDR3 in DNA: TGCGCCAGCAGCTTGGCGGGACCCAAATCCGGGGAGCTGTTTTTT. Full variable domain (rest looked up from reference TRBV5-1 and TRBJ2-2): KAGVTQTPRYLIKTRGQQVTLSCSPISGHRSVSWYQQTPGQGLQFLFEYFSETQRNKGNFPGRFSGRQFSNSRSEMNVSTLELGDSALYLCASSLAGPKSGELFFGEGSRLTVL.

The CDR3, as DNA: TGTGCCAGCAGCTTGACAGGGGGGATTGGGGCTGAAGCTTTCTTT. Its protein is CASSLTGGIGAEAFF. The chain combines TRBV7-2 with TRBJ1-1, with 9 bases fitting TRBD1. Trimming removed 3 bases from V and 6 bases from J; junction bases left unmatched: 8. Germline CDR1 and CDR2: SGHTA and FQGNSA. CDR3 length: 15 residues.

The chain uses TRBV18 and TRBJ2-1; TRBD1 is a possible D gene (6 bases). The germline gives CDR1 KGHSH, CDR2 LQKENI. There are 11 residues in the CDR3. The V end was cut by 1 base, the J end by 14 bases, with 9 bases between. CDR3 in amino acids: CASSPRDIKFF. Here the CDR3 DNA reads TGTGCCAGCTCACCACGGGACATCAAGTTCTTC. The whole variable domain, filled in from reference TRBV18 and TRBJ2-1, reads NAGVMQNPRHLVRRRGQEARLRCSPMKGHSHVYWYRQLPEEGLKFMVYLQKENIIDESGMPKERFSAEFPKEGPSILRIQQVVRGDSAAYFCASSPRDIKFFGPGTRLTVL.

CDR3 sequence (DNA): TGTGCCATGAGCACCGGGCATGGCGTTCAGCCCCAGCATTTT. It translates to CAMSTGHGVQPQHF. The genes are TRBV7-8 and TRBJ1-5, with unresolved D. The CDR3 extends over 14 amino acids. Germline loops: CDR1 SGHVS, CDR2 FQNEAQ. The V gene lost 10 bases and the J gene lost 6 bases, with 19 bases spanning the gap.

This chain connects TRBV5-1 to TRBJ2-7; D is possibly TRBD2 (5 bases). V dropped 3 bases and J dropped 2 bases, with 12 bases sitting between them. This CDR3 is built from 14 residues. Per germline, CDR1 SGHRS and CDR2 YFSETQ. Here the CDR3 reads CASSSRSGAYEQYF. CDR3 bases: TGCGCCAGCAGCTCTCGCTCCGGGGCCTACGAGCAGTACTTC.

This clonotype came up a few times. At one end the junction does not follow the germline gene, possibly because of a read error. J is TRBJ2-7 and V is TRBV27; D may be TRBD1 or TRBD2 (6 bases each). The CDR3 spans 14 residues. Looked up from germline, CDR1 is MNHEY and CDR2 is SMNVEV (reference sequence). CDR3 nucleotides: TGTGCCACCAGTTTCTACGGGGGCACCTACGAGCAGTACTTC. Translated: CATSFYGGTYEQYF.

This clonotype was observed at least ten times. V gene TRBV5-5 combines with J gene TRBJ1-5; no clear D. CDR3 length: 16 residues. In germline, CDR1 is SGHKS, CDR2 YYEKEE (reference sequence). The germline V and J ends were trimmed by 4 bases and 0 bases, with 14 bases remaining between them. The CDR3, as DNA: TGTGCCAGCAGCCTTGAGGATCAGGTTAGCAATCAGCCCCAGCATTTT. Translated, it gives CASSLEDQVSNQPQHF.

This clonotype was counted only a few times. The chain links TRBV7-2 to TRBJ2-6; D is unclear. Germline CDR1 SGHTA, CDR2 FQGNSA. This CDR3 is built from 15 residues. With 1 base removed from V and 3 bases from J, the gap between germline ends came to 7 bases. The CDR3 spells CASSLEIGGANVLTF. DNA of the CDR3: TGTGCCAGCAGCTTAGAAATCGGTGGGGCCAACGTCCTGACTTTC.

This clonotype has just a few counts. This chain connects TRBV5-1 to TRBJ1-5; the D is unclear. V was pared by 3 bases and J by 4 bases, with 23 bases between. The V gene's germline CDR1 is SGHRS and CDR2 YFSETQ. The length of the CDR3 is 18 residues. CDR3 sequence (DNA): TGCGCCAGCAGCTCATGGCCATGGGCAGCCAATTTAAATCAGCCCCAGCATTTT. It encodes CASSSWPWAANLNQPQHF.

This clonotype occurred a few times. This rearrangement joins TRBV4-3 to TRBJ2-6; tentatively, D is TRBD1 (6 bases). The CDR3 consists of 18 residues. Germline CDR1 and CDR2: LGHNA and YSLEER. V was pared by 5 bases and J by 0 bases, with 17 bases between. CDR3 amino acids: CASSSWGRGSSGANVLTF. CDR3 nucleotide sequence: TGCGCCAGCAGCTCCTGGGGCAGGGGCTCCTCTGGGGCCAACGTCCTGACTTTC.

This clonotype was picked up many times. V usage is TRBV5-1 and J usage is TRBJ2-2; D remains unclear. The V end was cut by 2 bases, the J end by 6 bases, with 11 bases between. CDR1 is SGHRS and CDR2 is YFSETQ in the germline V gene. The CDR3 spans 14 residues. The CDR3 DNA is TGCGCCAGCAGCTTCATGTATGACGCCGGGGAGCTGTTTTTT. It yields the protein CASSFMYDAGELFF.

V usage is TRBV28 and J usage is TRBJ2-7; tentatively, D is TRBD2 (6 bases). Germline CDR1 MDHEN, CDR2 SYDVKM. This CDR3 is built from 15 residues. Trimming took 4 bases from V and 5 from J, leaving 18 bases between them. CDR3 region: CASSYSGREVNEQYF. CDR3 nucleotides: TGTGCCAGCAGTTATTCGGGCAGGGAGGTGAACGAGCAGTACTTC. Looking up the rest from reference TRBV28 and TRBJ2-7 gives the full variable domain: DVKVTQSSRYLVKRTGEKVFLECVQDMDHENMFWYRQDPGLGLRLIYFSYDVKMKEKGDIPEGYSVSREKKERFSLILESASTNQTSMYLCASSYSGREVNEQYFGPGTRLTVT.

V gene TRBV5-1 combines with J gene TRBJ2-5, with 12 nucleotides matching TRBD2. Germline loops: CDR1 SGHRS, CDR2 YFSETQ. V lost 3 bases to trimming and J lost 4 bases; unmatched junction nucleotides: 16. There are 19 residues in the CDR3. The CDR3 loop is CASSSHRTSGDERRETQYF. CDR3 coding DNA: TGCGCCAGCAGCTCGCACCGGACTAGCGGGGATGAACGCCGAGAGACCCAGTACTTC.

This chain connects TRBV5-1 to TRBJ2-7; 7 nucleotides match TRBD2. The CDR3 is made up of 15 amino acids. Germline lookup yields CDR1 SGHRS and CDR2 YFSETQ. Trimming took 4 bases from V and 6 from J; bases not matched to a gene: 13. CDR3 region: CASSPAGLFELEQYF. The CDR3 nucleotides read TGCGCCAGCAGCCCGGCGGGACTATTTGAACTCGAGCAGTACTTC. The variable domain in full, with the rest retrieved from reference TRBV5-1 and TRBJ2-7, is KAGVTQTPRYLIKTRGQQVTLSCSPISGHRSVSWYQQTPGQGLQFLFEYFSETQRNKGNFPGRFSGRQFSNSRSEMNVSTLELGDSALYLCASSPAGLFELEQYFGPGTRLTVT.

This clonotype was counted a few times. The gene calls are TRBV7-9 and TRBJ1-1; 10 bases agree with TRBD1. CDR1 SEHNR and CDR2 FQNEAQ come from the germline V gene (reference sequence). V trimming: 3 bases; J trimming: 7 bases; junction bases outside the gene matches: 2. The CDR3 length is 13 residues. The DNA of the CDR3 is TGTGCCAGCAGCTTGGGACAGGGGCGTGAAGCTTTCTTT. Protein: CASSLGQGREAFF.

The J gene is TRBJ2-7, the V gene TRBV20-1, with D possibly matching TRBD2 (6 bases). This CDR3 is 15 amino acids long. Per germline, CDR1 DFQATT and CDR2 SNEGSKA (reference sequence). This CDR3 reads CCARVGGYDAGEQYV. CDR3 nucleotide sequence: TGCTGTGCTAGAGTGGGTGGGTATGATGCGGGAGAGCAGTACGTC.

This clonotype was seen more than once but under ten times. This chain joins TRBV7-9 and TRBJ1-2; no firm D call. The CDR3 is made up of 13 amino acids. V lost 1 base and J 2 bases, leaving 5 bases between the germline ends. From germline, CDR1 is SEHNR and CDR2 FQNEAQ (reference sequence). The CDR3, as DNA: TGTGCCAGCAGCTTAGAGGCAAACTATGGCTACACCTTC. Translating gives CASSLEANYGYTF.

The chain combines TRBV11-1 with TRBJ2-5; D possibly uses TRBD1 or TRBD2 (5 bases each). V lost 6 bases, J lost 5 bases, and 19 bases lay in between. This CDR3 has 15 amino acids. Germline V lookup: CDR1 SGHAT, CDR2 FQDESV (reference sequence). CDR3 in amino acids: CASSAGTLGGETQYF. Written as DNA, the CDR3 is TGTGCCAGCAGTGCCGGGACCTTAGGTGGGGAGACCCAGTACTTC.

This clonotype was counted many times. V usage is TRBV12-3 or TRBV12-4 and J usage is TRBJ2-2; D is unclear. V was pared by 2 bases and J by 6 bases, with 7 bases between. This CDR3 is built from 13 residues. The CDR3 sequence is CASSLSRAGELFF. DNA for the CDR3: TGTGCCAGCAGTTTAAGCCGGGCCGGGGAGCTGTTTTTT.

This clonotype has a handful of counts. The rearrangement links TRBV5-1 to TRBJ2-4; TRBD1 matches 9 bases. With 6 bases clipped from V and 3 bases from J, the junction kept 4 bases outside the gene matches. Per the germline V gene, CDR1 is SGHRS and CDR2 is YFSETQ. This CDR3 is 14 amino acids long. This CDR3 reads CASTQGQGKNIQYF. Written as DNA, the CDR3 is TGCGCCAGCACCCAGGGACAGGGCAAAAACATTCAGTACTTC.

This clonotype was recorded at least ten times. The chain links TRBV9 to TRBJ2-5; tentatively, D is TRBD2 (6 bases). Trimming stripped 3 bases from V and 1 base from J, with 10 bases between. CDR3 length equals 14 residues. Germline V gene sequence: CDR1 SGDLS, CDR2 YYNGEE. CDR3 bases: TGTGCCAGCAGCGATTCGGGGGTCCAAGAGACCCAGTACTTC. Residues: CASSDSGVQETQYF.